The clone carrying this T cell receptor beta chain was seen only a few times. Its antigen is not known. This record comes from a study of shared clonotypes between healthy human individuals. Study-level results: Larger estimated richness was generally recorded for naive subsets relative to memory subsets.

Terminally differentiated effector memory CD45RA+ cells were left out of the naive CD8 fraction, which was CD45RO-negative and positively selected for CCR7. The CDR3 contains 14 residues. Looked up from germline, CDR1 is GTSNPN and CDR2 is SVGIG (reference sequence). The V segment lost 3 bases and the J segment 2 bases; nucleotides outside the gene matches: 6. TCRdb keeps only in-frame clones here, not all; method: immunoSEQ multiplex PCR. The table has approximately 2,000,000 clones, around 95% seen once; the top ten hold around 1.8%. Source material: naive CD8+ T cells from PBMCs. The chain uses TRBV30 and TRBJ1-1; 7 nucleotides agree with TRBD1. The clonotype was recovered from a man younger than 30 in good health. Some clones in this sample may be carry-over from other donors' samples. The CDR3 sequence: CAWSPQGFNTEAFF. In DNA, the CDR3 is TGTGCCTGGAGCCCACAGGGGTTTAACACTGAAGCTTTCTTT.